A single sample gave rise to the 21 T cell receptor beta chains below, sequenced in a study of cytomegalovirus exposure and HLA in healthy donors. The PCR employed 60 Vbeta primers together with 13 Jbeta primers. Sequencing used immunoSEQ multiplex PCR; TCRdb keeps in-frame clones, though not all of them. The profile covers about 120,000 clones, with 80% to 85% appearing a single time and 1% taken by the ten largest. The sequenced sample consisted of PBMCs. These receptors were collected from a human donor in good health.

The CDR3 is CASWWQDTEAFF. The CDR3 DNA reads TGTGCCAGCTGGTGGCAAGACACTGAAGCTTTCTTT. This chain uses TRBV6-6 with TRBJ1-1; unclear D gene. The V end was cut by 8 bases, the J end by 3 bases, with 10 bases between. CDR1 and CDR2 from the germline V gene are MNHNY and SVGAGI (reference sequence). CDR3 length: 12 amino acids.

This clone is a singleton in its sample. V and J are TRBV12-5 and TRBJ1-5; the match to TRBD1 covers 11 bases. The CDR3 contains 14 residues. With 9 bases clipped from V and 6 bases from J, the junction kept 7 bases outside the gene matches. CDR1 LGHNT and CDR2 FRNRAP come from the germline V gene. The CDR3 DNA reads TGTGCTAGCCTGGACAGGGGGCAGCGTCAGCCCCAGCATTTT. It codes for CASLDRGQRQPQHF.

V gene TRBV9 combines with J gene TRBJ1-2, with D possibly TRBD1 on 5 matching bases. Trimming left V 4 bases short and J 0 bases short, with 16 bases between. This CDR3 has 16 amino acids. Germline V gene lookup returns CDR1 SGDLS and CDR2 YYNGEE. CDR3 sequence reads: CASSYHLGVANYGYTF. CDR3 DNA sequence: TGTGCCAGCAGCTACCACCTAGGGGTAGCTAACTATGGCTACACCTTC.

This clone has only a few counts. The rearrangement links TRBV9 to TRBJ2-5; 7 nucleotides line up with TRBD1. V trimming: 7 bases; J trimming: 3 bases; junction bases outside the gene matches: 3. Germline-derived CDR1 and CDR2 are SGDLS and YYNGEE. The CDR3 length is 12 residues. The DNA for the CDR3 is TGTGCCAGCCGAGGGACAGAAGAGACCCAGTACTTC. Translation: CASRGTEETQYF.

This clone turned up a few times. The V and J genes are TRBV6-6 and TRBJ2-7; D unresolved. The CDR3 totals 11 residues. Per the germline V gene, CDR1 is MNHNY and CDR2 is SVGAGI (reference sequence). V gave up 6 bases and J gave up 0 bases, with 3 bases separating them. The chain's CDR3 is CASSHSYEQYF. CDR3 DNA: TGTGCCAGCAGCCACTCCTACGAGCAGTACTTC.

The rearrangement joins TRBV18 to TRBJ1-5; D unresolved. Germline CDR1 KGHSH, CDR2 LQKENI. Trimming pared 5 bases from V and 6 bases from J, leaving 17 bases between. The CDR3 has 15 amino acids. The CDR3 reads CASSSSAGVGQPQHF. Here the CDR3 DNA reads TGTGCCAGCTCATCTTCGGCCGGGGTAGGTCAGCCCCAGCATTTT.

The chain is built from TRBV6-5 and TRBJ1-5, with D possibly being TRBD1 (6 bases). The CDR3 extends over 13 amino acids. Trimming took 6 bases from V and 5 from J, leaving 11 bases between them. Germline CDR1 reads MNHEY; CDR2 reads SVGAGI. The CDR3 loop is CASRRTADQPQHF. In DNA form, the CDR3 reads TGTGCCAGCAGACGGACAGCCGATCAGCCCCAGCATTTT.

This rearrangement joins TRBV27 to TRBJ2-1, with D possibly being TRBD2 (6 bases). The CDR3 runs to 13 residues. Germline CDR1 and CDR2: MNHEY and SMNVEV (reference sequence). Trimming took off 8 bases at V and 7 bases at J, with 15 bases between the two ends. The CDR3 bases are TGTGCCAGCGGGTTTAGGACTATGAATGAGCAGTTCTTC. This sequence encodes CASGFRTMNEQFF.

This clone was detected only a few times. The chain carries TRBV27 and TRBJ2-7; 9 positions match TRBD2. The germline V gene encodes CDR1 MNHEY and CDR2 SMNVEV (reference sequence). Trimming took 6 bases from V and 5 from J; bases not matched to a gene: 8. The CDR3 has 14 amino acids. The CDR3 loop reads CASRVPGTSHEQYF. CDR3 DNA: TGTGCCAGCAGGGTTCCCGGGACTAGCCACGAGCAGTACTTC.

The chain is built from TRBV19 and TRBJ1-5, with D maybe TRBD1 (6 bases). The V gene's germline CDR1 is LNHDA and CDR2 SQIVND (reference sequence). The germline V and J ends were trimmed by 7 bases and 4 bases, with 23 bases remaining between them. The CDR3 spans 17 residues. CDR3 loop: CASTRLYTGYQNQPQHF. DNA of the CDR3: TGTGCCAGTACCCGGCTATACACAGGGTATCAGAATCAGCCCCAGCATTTT.

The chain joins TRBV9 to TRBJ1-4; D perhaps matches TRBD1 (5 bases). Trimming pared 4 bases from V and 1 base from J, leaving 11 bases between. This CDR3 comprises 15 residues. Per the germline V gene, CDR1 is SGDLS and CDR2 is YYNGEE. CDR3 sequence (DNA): TGTGCCAGCAGCCGGCGGGGGTTAACTAATGAAAAACTGTTTTTT. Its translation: CASSRRGLTNEKLFF.

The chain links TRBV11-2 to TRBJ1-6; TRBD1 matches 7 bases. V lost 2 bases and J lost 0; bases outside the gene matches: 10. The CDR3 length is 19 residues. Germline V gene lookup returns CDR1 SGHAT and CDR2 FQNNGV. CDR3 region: CASSLPNRGRSSYNSPLHF. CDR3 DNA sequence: TGTGCCAGCAGCTTACCAAACAGGGGTAGAAGCTCCTATAATTCACCCCTCCACTTT.

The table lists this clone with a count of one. CDR3 sequence (DNA): TGTGCCAGCAGCTTAGCGTCGACTAGCGGGGGGAAGACCCAGTACTTC. Protein product: CASSLASTSGGKTQYF. The chain links TRBV7-6 to TRBJ2-5; TRBD2 matches at 13 bases. The germline V gene encodes CDR1 SGHVS and CDR2 FNYEAQ. V shed 0 bases and J 6 bases; nucleotides not matched to a gene: 4. The CDR3 is made up of 16 amino acids.

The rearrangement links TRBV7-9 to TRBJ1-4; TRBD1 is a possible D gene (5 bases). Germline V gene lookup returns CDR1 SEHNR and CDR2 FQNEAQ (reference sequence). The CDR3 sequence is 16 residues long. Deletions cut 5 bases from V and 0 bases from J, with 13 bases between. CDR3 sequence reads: CASSLLLGPTNEKLFF. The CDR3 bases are TGTGCCAGCAGCCTTTTATTGGGGCCAACTAATGAAAAACTGTTTTTT.

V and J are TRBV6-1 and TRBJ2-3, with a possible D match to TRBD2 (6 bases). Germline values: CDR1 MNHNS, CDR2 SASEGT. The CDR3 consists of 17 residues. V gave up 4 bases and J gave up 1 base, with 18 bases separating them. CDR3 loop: CASSVWVPGGGTDTQYF. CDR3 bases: TGTGCCAGCAGTGTTTGGGTCCCCGGGGGTGGCACAGATACGCAGTATTTT.

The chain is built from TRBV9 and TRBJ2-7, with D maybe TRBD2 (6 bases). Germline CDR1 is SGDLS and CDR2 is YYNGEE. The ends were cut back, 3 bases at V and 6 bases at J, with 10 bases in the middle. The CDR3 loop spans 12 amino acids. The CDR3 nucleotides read TGTGCCAGCAGCGGCTTGGGGGGCGAGCAGTACTTC. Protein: CASSGLGGEQYF. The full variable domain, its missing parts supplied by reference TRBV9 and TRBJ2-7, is DSGVTQTPKHLITATGQRVTLRCSPRSGDLSVYWYQQSLDQGLQFLIQYYNGEERAKGNILERFSAQQFPDLHSELNLSSLELGDSALYFCASSGLGGEQYFGPGTRLTVT.

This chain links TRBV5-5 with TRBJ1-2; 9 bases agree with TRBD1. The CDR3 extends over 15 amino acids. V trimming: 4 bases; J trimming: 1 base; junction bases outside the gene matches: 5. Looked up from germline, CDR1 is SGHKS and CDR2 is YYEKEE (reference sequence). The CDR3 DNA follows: TGTGCCAGCAGCCCACGACAGGGGGATAACTATGGCTACACCTTC. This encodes CASSPRQGDNYGYTF.

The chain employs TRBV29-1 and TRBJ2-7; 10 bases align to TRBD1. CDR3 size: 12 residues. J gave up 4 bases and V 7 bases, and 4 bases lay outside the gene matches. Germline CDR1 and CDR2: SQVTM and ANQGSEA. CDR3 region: CSATGQGYEQYF. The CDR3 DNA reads TGCAGCGCCACGGGACAGGGGTACGAGCAGTACTTC.

The CDR3 DNA reads as TGTGCCAGCAGCGTCGGGGGGGCTAGCACAGATACGCAGTATTTT. Its protein is CASSVGGASTDTQYF. This chain links TRBV9 with TRBJ2-3; 8 nucleotides line up with TRBD2. The ends lost 2 bases at V and 0 bases at J; junction bases unmatched: 2. CDR3 length: 15 amino acids. Germline V gene data show CDR1 as SGDLS and CDR2 as YYNGEE.

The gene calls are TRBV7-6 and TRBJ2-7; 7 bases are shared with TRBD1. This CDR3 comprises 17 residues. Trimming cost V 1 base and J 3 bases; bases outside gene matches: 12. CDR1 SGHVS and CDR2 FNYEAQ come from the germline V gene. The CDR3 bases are TGTGCCAGCAGCTTAGGGGGCCCGGGACAGAGCTTCTACGAGCAGTACTTC. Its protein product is CASSLGGPGQSFYEQYF.

CDR3 sequence (DNA): TGTGCCAGTAAAGCAGGGGGCCGGGAGACCCAGTACTTC. It codes for CASKAGGRETQYF. V is TRBV19 and J is TRBJ2-5, with 8 bases that match TRBD1. The CDR3 loop spans 13 amino acids. The ends lost 7 bases at V and 5 bases at J; junction bases unmatched: 6. Germline V gene sequence: CDR1 LNHDA, CDR2 SQIVND (reference sequence).